A single sample gave rise to the 30 T cell receptor beta chains below, sequenced in a study of T-cell reconstitution after alpha-beta-depleted transplantation in children. Researchers prepared the TCRbeta library using unique molecular identifiers, the study reports. TCRdb itself ran the PCR reads through MiXCR, one entry per CDR3 protein. The sample consists of hundreds of thousands of distinct CDR3 sequences, around 12% of them appearing once. The source was PBMCs from the stem cell graft donor, collected from the stem cell graft. The receptors were sampled from a human donor who donated a stem cell graft to a child with acute lymphoblastic leukemia.

As regards this clonotype: Given the absence of the conserved phenylalanine or tryptophan at the CDR3 end, a read error is likely. The chain combines TRBV7-9 with TRBJ1-1; 7 nucleotides line up with TRBD1. Trimming cost V 0 bases and J 4 bases; bases outside gene matches: 8. Germline lookup yields CDR1 SEHNR and CDR2 FQNEAQ (reference sequence). CDR3 length equals 16 residues. The CDR3 DNA reads TGTGCCAGCAGCTTAGCTGACAGGGAGGGGGGCACTGAAGCTTTCTTG. Translation: CASSLADREGGTEAFL.

At least ten counts were recorded for this clonotype. The chain has TRBV3-1 and TRBJ2-1; D is possibly TRBD2 (6 bases). CDR1 is LGHDT and CDR2 is YNNKEL in the germline V gene (reference sequence). The CDR3 covers 13 residues. The V end was cut by 0 bases, the J end by 9 bases, with 9 bases between. CDR3 residues: CASSQDRDSEQFF. CDR3 in DNA: TGTGCCAGCAGCCAAGATCGGGACTCTGAGCAGTTCTTC.

This clonotype was counted ten times or more. This chain uses TRBV20-1 with TRBJ2-3, with D perhaps matching TRBD1 (5 bases). The ends were cut back, 1 base at V and 0 bases at J, with 11 bases in the middle. In germline, CDR1 is DFQATT, CDR2 SNEGSKA (reference sequence). The CDR3 is 15 residues long. CDR3: CSARVRYRSTDTQYF. DNA of the CDR3: TGCAGTGCTAGAGTTCGTTACAGGAGCACAGATACGCAGTATTTT.

This clonotype has a count of ten or more. The chain is built from TRBV14 and TRBJ2-1; D perhaps matches TRBD1 (5 bases). Germline lookup yields CDR1 SGHDN and CDR2 FVKESK. The CDR3 consists of 16 residues. Trimming pared 0 bases from V and 2 bases from J, leaving 11 bases between. This CDR3 is CASSQDLDTTYNEQFF. The CDR3 DNA reads as TGTGCCAGCAGCCAAGATCTGGACACGACCTACAATGAGCAGTTCTTC.

This clonotype was observed a handful of times. V is TRBV7-9 and J is TRBJ2-3, with 13 positions matching TRBD2. The CDR3 is 17 residues long. The V and J ends lost 6 bases and 6 bases, in that order; junction bases with no gene match: 12. From germline, CDR1 is SEHNR and CDR2 FQNEAQ (reference sequence). The CDR3 is CASSQKGTSGERDTQYF. In DNA, the CDR3 is TGTGCCAGCAGTCAAAAAGGGACTAGCGGGGAGAGGGATACGCAGTATTTT. Complete variable domain (other parts from reference TRBV7-9 and TRBJ2-3): DTGVSQNPRHKITKRGQNVTFRCDPISEHNRLYWYRQTLGQGPEFLTYFQNEAQLEKSRLLSDRFSAERPKGSFSTLEIQRTEQGDSAMYLCASSQKGTSGERDTQYFGPGTRLTVL.

This clonotype was recorded at least ten times. The CDR3 loop is CATSRDYEGRHEQYF. The DNA for the CDR3 is TGTGCCACCAGCAGAGATTACGAAGGGCGACACGAGCAGTACTTC. V and J are TRBV15 and TRBJ2-7; D is undetermined. Trimming shortened V by 0 bases and J by 5 bases, and 14 bases separated the two germline ends. Looked up from germline, CDR1 is LNHNV and CDR2 is YYDKDF (reference sequence). This CDR3 comprises 15 residues.

This clonotype was counted ten times or more. The rearrangement joins TRBV4-3 to TRBJ1-5; no reliable D call. Deletions cut 0 bases from V and 0 bases from J, with 9 bases between. Germline V gives CDR1 LGHNA, CDR2 YSLEER. CDR3 size: 16 residues. The CDR3 region is CASSQDLGNSNQPQHF. CDR3 nucleotide sequence: TGCGCCAGCAGCCAAGATCTGGGTAATAGCAATCAGCCCCAGCATTTT.

The chain uses TRBV3-1 and TRBJ2-1, with 11 bases aligning to TRBD2. Germline V gene sequence: CDR1 LGHDT, CDR2 YNNKEL (reference sequence). The CDR3 has 19 amino acids. V dropped 11 bases and J dropped 0; count of bases not matched to a gene: 18. The CDR3 spells CAFCLAVTSGKSSYNEQFF. As DNA, the CDR3 is TGTGCCTTCTGTTTAGCGGTGACTAGCGGGAAGAGCTCCTACAATGAGCAGTTCTTC.

This clonotype was counted many times. The chain uses TRBV20-1 and TRBJ2-1; D assignment may be TRBD1 or TRBD2 (5 bases each). Germline V CDR1 and CDR2: DFQATT, SNEGSKA (reference sequence). The ends were cut back, 1 base at V and 10 bases at J, with 14 bases in the middle. The CDR3 extends over 13 amino acids. The CDR3: CSARASEWGEQFF. DNA of the CDR3: TGCAGTGCTAGAGCCAGCGAATGGGGGGAGCAGTTCTTC.

The chain has TRBV19 and TRBJ2-3; TRBD2 matches at 13 bases. This CDR3 is built from 16 residues. J lost 6 bases, V lost 4 bases, and 7 bases had no gene match. Germline assignment: CDR1 LNHDA and CDR2 SQIVND (reference sequence). The CDR3 here is CASSSGLAGAGDTQYF. As DNA, the CDR3 is TGTGCCAGTAGTAGTGGACTAGCGGGGGCCGGGGATACGCAGTATTTT.

There are many counts of this clonotype. The chain employs TRBV15 and TRBJ2-4; 16 bases agree with TRBD2. Germline V gene sequence: CDR1 LNHNV, CDR2 YYDKDF (reference sequence). Trimming at V came to 2 bases and at J to 3 bases, leaving 4 bases not matched to a gene. This CDR3 comprises 18 residues. DNA of the CDR3: TGTGCCACCAGCAGACCAGGGACTAGCGGGAGGGACAAAAACATTCAGTACTTC. Translated: CATSRPGTSGRDKNIQYF.

This chain links TRBV20-1 with TRBJ1-1; perhaps TRBD1 as D (5 bases). The V end was cut by 6 bases, the J end by 0 bases, with 11 bases between. Germline-derived CDR1 and CDR2 are DFQATT and SNEGSKA (reference sequence). This CDR3 is 13 amino acids long. Here the CDR3 DNA reads TGCAGTGCGCCGCGGGGCTTGAACACTGAAGCTTTCTTT. Translation gives CSAPRGLNTEAFF.

This clonotype came up many times. The V and J genes are TRBV11-3 and TRBJ1-3; 9 bases align to TRBD1. Germline CDR1 reads SGHNT; CDR2 reads YENEEA. The V and J ends lost 4 bases and 8 bases, in that order; junction bases with no gene match: 15. This CDR3 contains 17 residues. The CDR3 region is CASSSGTGNPEGDTIYF. The CDR3 nucleotides read TGTGCCAGCAGCTCTGGGACAGGGAACCCGGAGGGCGACACCATATATTTT.

This clonotype has ten or more counts. The J gene is TRBJ2-7, the V gene TRBV5-1; 12 nucleotides agree with TRBD2. The germline V gene encodes CDR1 SGHRS and CDR2 YFSETQ. The trim removed 4 bases at V and 5 bases at J, leaving 7 bases unmatched. The length of the CDR3 is 15 residues. The CDR3 loop is CASSTWTSGDDEQYF. As DNA, the CDR3 is TGCGCCAGCAGCACGTGGACTAGCGGGGATGACGAGCAGTACTTC.

This clonotype was seen a handful of times. The genes are TRBV30 and TRBJ2-3; D ambiguous. Germline CDR1 GTSNPN, CDR2 SVGIG (reference sequence). CDR3 size: 15 residues. V was cut by 0 bases and J by 2 bases, with 12 bases left in between. The CDR3 bases are TGTGCCTGGAGTGTACAGCGAACACTCACAGATACGCAGTATTTT. Translating gives CAWSVQRTLTDTQYF.

This clonotype was observed many times. The chain employs TRBV7-9 and TRBJ1-2, with D perhaps matching TRBD1 (5 bases). CDR1 SEHNR and CDR2 FQNEAQ come from the germline V gene (reference sequence). The CDR3 length is 13 residues. V lost 5 bases, J lost 8 bases, and 15 bases lay in between. This chain's CDR3 is CASSPSSRDGYTF. The DNA for the CDR3 is TGTGCCAGCAGCCCCTCGAGCAGGGACGGCTACACCTTC.

This clonotype was observed many times. The chain recombines TRBV20-1 with TRBJ2-1, with D maybe TRBD2 (6 bases). The CDR3 has 14 amino acids. CDR1 is DFQATT and CDR2 is SNEGSKA in the germline V gene (reference sequence). Trimming removed 2 bases at V and 9 bases at J, with 17 bases between. The CDR3 here is CSARLTGLSSEQFF. In nucleotides, the CDR3 is TGCAGTGCTAGACTAACGGGACTGTCTAGTGAGCAGTTCTTC.

The chain uses TRBV7-2 and TRBJ1-2; no firm D call. V gave up 0 bases and J gave up 1 base, with 6 bases separating them. Germline CDR1 SGHTA, CDR2 FQGNSA. The CDR3 is 14 residues long. The CDR3 region has the DNA TGTGCCAGCAGCTTAGCGCCAGTTAACTATGGCTACACCTTC. Translated, it gives CASSLAPVNYGYTF.

This clonotype appeared many times. The V gene is TRBV10-3, the J gene TRBJ2-1; TRBD2 might be the D (6 bases). CDR3 length equals 16 residues. V gave up 0 bases and J gave up 2 bases, with 11 bases separating them. The germline CDR1 and CDR2 sequences are ENHRY and SYGVKD. The CDR3 is CAISESGGKAYNEQFF. The CDR3 DNA sequence: TGTGCCATCAGTGAGTCGGGCGGGAAGGCCTACAATGAGCAGTTCTTC.

This clonotype was counted at least ten times. The rearrangement links TRBV20-1 to TRBJ2-1; D possibly corresponds to TRBD2 (5 bases). The CDR3 length is 15 residues. From germline, CDR1 is DFQATT and CDR2 SNEGSKA (reference sequence). V lost 0 bases and J lost 6, with 15 bases in between. The CDR3 loop is CSARDLREGVNEQFF. CDR3 bases: TGCAGTGCTAGAGATCTGAGGGAAGGTGTCAATGAGCAGTTCTTC.

Details on this clonotype: A clone one base away is much larger, so this may be a read error. This rearrangement joins TRBV7-2 to TRBJ2-3; 8 nucleotides agree with TRBD2. Germline CDR1 SGHTA, CDR2 FQGNSA. The length of the CDR3 is 15 residues. The CDR3 loop is CASSPRRTSTDAQYF. The CDR3 coding sequence is TGTGCCAGCAGCCCACGAAGGACTAGCACAGATGCGCAGTATTTT.

This clonotype was counted between two and nine times. The chain is built from TRBV30 and TRBJ2-7; D is unresolved. Germline values: CDR1 GTSNPN, CDR2 SVGIG (reference sequence). This CDR3 comprises 12 residues. V gave up 5 bases and J gave up 2 bases, with 10 bases separating them. As DNA, the CDR3 is TGTGCCTGGGGCCACCCCACCTACGAGCAGTACTTC. Translating gives CAWGHPTYEQYF.

This clonotype was found a few times. The chain joins TRBV12-3 or TRBV12-4 to TRBJ2-7; TRBD2 matches 7 bases. The CDR3 has 14 residues. The V and J ends lost 3 bases and 3 bases, in that order; junction bases with no gene match: 5. The CDR3 region is CASSLGGIIYEQYF. The CDR3 DNA is TGTGCCAGCAGTTTGGGGGGGATAATCTACGAGCAGTACTTC.

A single count supports this clonotype. A much larger clone differs from this one at a single base, so this may be a read error. The rearrangement links TRBV5-1 to TRBJ2-5; perhaps D is TRBD1 or TRBD2 (6 bases each). The germline V gene has CDR1 SGHRS and CDR2 YFSETQ. V was shortened by 1 base and J by 6 bases, with 16 bases between the two germline ends. The CDR3 is 15 residues long. The CDR3 DNA reads TGCGCCAGCAGCTTGAATATTGGGGGGCAAAAGACCCAGTACTTC. Translated: CASSLNIGGQKTQYF.

This clonotype came up a few times. This chain connects TRBV11-2 to TRBJ2-1; 9 bases line up with TRBD2. In germline, CDR1 is SGHAT, CDR2 FQNNGV. V lost 11 bases to trimming and J lost 1 base; unmatched junction nucleotides: 9. The CDR3 is 15 amino acids. The CDR3 sequence is CAEEGSGGSYNEQFF. In DNA form, the CDR3 reads TGTGCCGAGGAAGGGAGCGGGGGGTCCTACAATGAGCAGTTCTTC. The full variable domain, rest sourced from reference TRBV11-2 and TRBJ2-1, is EAGVAQSPRYKIIEKRQSVAFWCNPISGHATLYWYQQILGQGPKLLIQFQNNGVVDDSQLPKDRFSAERLKGVDSTLKIQPAKLEDSAVYLCAEEGSGGSYNEQFFGPGTRLTVL.

This clonotype has ten or more counts. The rearrangement links TRBV6-1 to TRBJ2-1; 8 bases match TRBD2. Germline V gene data show CDR1 as MNHNS and CDR2 as SASEGT. This CDR3 contains 15 residues. Trimming at V came to 5 bases and at J to 4 bases, leaving 7 bases not matched to a gene. CDR3 sequence: CASSPGASGYNEQFF. For the CDR3, the DNA is TGTGCCAGCAGTCCTGGGGCTAGCGGGTACAATGAGCAGTTCTTC.

This clonotype was observed many times. V and J are TRBV7-9 and TRBJ2-7; D is perhaps TRBD1 (6 bases). Germline V CDR1 and CDR2: SEHNR, FQNEAQ (reference sequence). Trimming pared 7 bases from V and 6 bases from J, leaving 16 bases between. The CDR3 has 13 amino acids. The CDR3 loop reads CASTPYGRGEQYF. The DNA for the CDR3 is TGTGCCAGCACCCCGTACGGCAGGGGCGAGCAGTACTTC.

This clonotype was seen many times. The chain employs TRBV6-2 or TRBV6-3 and TRBJ2-4, with TRBD1 as a possible D gene (5 bases). V was clipped by 0 bases and J by 7 bases, with 10 bases between them. The CDR3 contains 14 residues. Germline CDR1 and CDR2: MNHEY and SVGEGT. The CDR3 nucleotides read TGTGCCAGCAGTTACTCCGGCAGGGTGAACATTCAGTACTTC. This gives the protein CASSYSGRVNIQYF.

This clonotype appeared many times. The chain carries TRBV7-2 and TRBJ1-4; 7 bases match TRBD1. Trimming at V came to 5 bases and at J to 0 bases, leaving 6 bases not matched to a gene. Germline-derived CDR1 and CDR2 are SGHTA and FQGNSA. The CDR3 contains 16 residues. Here the CDR3 reads CASSRDSPSTNEKLFF. The CDR3 region has the DNA TGTGCCAGCAGCCGGGACAGCCCTTCAACTAATGAAAAACTGTTTTTT. The variable domain in full, completed from reference TRBV7-2 and TRBJ1-4, reads GAGVSQSPSNKVTEKGKDVELRCDPISGHTALYWYRQSLGQGLEFLIYFQGNSAPDKSGLPSDRFSAERTGGSVSTLTIQRTQQEDSAVYLCASSRDSPSTNEKLFFGSGTQLSVL.

Remarks on this clonotype: A read error may produce the germline difference seen at one junction end. This chain uses TRBV4-2 with TRBJ2-7, with D perhaps TRBD1 (6 bases). The CDR3 contains 13 residues. Germline assignment: CDR1 LGHNA and CDR2 YNFKEQ. CDR3 sequence: CASSQGAELERYF. The CDR3 DNA follows: TGTGCCAGCAGCCAGGGGGCTGAACTTGAGCGGTACTTC.